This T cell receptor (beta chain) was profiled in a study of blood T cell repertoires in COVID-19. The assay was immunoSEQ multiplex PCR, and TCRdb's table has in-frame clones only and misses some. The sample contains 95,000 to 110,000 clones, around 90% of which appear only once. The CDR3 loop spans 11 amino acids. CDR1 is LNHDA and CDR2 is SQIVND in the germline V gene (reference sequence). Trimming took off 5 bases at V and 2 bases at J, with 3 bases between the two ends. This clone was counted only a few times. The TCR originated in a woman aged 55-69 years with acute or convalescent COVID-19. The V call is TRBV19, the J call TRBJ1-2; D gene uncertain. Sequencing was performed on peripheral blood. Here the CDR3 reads CASSLNYGYTF. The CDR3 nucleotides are TGTGCCAGTAGTCTAAACTATGGCTACACCTTC.